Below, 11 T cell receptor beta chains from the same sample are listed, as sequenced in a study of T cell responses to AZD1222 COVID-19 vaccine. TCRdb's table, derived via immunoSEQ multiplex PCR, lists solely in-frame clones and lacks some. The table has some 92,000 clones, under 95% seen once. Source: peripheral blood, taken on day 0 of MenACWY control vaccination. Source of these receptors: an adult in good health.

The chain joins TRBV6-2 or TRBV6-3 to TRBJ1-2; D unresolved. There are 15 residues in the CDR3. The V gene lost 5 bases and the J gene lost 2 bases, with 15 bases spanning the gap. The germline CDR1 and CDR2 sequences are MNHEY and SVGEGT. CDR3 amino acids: CASSRRPSSNYGYTF. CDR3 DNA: TGTGCCAGCAGTCGACGGCCATCATCCAACTATGGCTACACCTTC.

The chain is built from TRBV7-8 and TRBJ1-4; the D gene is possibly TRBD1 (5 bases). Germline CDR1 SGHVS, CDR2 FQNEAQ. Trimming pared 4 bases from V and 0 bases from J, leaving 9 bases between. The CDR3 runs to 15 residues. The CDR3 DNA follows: TGTGCCAGCAGCTCGGGGCCTGCAACTAATGAAAAACTGTTTTTT. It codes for CASSSGPATNEKLFF.

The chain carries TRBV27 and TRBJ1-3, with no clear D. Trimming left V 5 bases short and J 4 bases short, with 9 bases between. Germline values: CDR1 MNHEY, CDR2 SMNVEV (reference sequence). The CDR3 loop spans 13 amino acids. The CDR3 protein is CASSPLSGNTIYF. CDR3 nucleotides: TGTGCCAGCAGTCCCCTTTCCGGAAACACCATATATTTT.

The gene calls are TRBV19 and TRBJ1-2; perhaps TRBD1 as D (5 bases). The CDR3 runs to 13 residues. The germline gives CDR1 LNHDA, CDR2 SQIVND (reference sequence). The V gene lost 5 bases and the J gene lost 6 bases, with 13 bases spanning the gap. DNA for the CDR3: TGTGCCAGTAGTGTTCGGGGGAGCGATGGCTACACCTTC. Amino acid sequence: CASSVRGSDGYTF. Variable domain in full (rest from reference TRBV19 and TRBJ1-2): DGGITQSPKYLFRKEGQNVTLSCEQNLNHDAMYWYRQDPGQGLRLIYYSQIVNDFQKGDIAEGYSVSREKKESFPLTVTSAQKNPTAFYLCASSVRGSDGYTFGSGTRLTVV.

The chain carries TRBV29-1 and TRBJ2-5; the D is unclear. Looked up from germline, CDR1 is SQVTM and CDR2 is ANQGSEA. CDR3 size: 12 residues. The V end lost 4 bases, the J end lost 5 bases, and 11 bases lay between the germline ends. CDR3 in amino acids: CSVVTPGETQYF. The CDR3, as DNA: TGCAGCGTTGTCACGCCTGGGGAGACCCAGTACTTC.

In DNA, the CDR3 is TGTGCCGTACAGACAGTCACCTACGAGCAGTACTTC. As protein: CAVQTVTYEQYF. This chain joins TRBV6-5 and TRBJ2-7; tentative D call: TRBD1 (5 bases). Trimming took off 11 bases at V and 2 bases at J, with 13 bases between the two ends. The CDR3 has 12 amino acids. Per germline, CDR1 MNHEY and CDR2 SVGAGI.

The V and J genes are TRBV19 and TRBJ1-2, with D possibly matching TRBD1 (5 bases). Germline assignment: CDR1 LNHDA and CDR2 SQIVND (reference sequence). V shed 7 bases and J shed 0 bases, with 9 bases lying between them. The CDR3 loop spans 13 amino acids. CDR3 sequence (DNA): TGTGCCAGTAAGACAGAGTCTAACTATGGCTACACCTTC. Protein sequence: CASKTESNYGYTF.

CDR3 residues: CASSRGTDTQYF. In DNA form, the CDR3 reads TGTGCCAGCAGTCGGGGCACAGATACGCAGTATTTT. The rearrangement joins TRBV27 to TRBJ2-3; D is ambiguous. CDR3 length equals 12 residues. CDR1 is MNHEY and CDR2 is SMNVEV in the germline V gene (reference sequence). Trimming stripped 5 bases from V and 1 base from J, with 4 bases between.

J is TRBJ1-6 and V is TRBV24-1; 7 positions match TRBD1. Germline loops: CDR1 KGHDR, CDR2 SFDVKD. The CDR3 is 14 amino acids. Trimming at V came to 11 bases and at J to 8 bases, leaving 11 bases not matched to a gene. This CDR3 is CAIQGRHSDSPLHF. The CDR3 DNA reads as TGTGCCATACAGGGGCGCCACAGTGATTCACCCCTCCACTTT.

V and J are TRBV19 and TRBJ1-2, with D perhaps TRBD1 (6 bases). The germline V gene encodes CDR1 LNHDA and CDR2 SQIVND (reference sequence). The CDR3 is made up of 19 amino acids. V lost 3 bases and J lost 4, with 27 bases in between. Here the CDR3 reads CASSIGRLSDRKIAYGYTF. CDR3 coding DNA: TGTGCCAGTAGTATTGGTAGGTTGAGCGACAGGAAGATTGCCTATGGCTACACCTTC.

The CDR3 DNA reads TGTGCCAGCAGTCCAGGGAGCTACGAGCAGTACTTC. It codes for CASSPGSYEQYF. The chain carries TRBV28 and TRBJ2-7; D is perhaps TRBD1 or TRBD2 (5 bases each). V lost 5 bases and J lost 3, with 8 bases in between. Germline-derived CDR1 and CDR2 are MDHEN and SYDVKM. The CDR3 loop spans 12 amino acids.